The rows below give T cell receptor beta chains drawn from one sample of a study of blood T cell repertoires in COVID-19. The protocol was immunoSEQ multiplex PCR, while the TCRdb copy is restricted to in-frame clones and leaves out a portion. Of around 120,000 clones in the sample, around 87% were seen once. Input material: peripheral blood. These receptors all stem from an elderly woman with acute or convalescent COVID-19. The CDR3 runs from the conserved cysteine through the conserved F or W. The D gene is left open where the match is weak. Only part of the rows carry a size: once, few, many, or a class if the clone is expanded.

V gene: TRBV29-1; clone size: NA; D gene: NA; J gene: TRBJ2-3; CDR3 DNA: TGCAGCGTTGACAAGTCGGGCACAGATACGCAGTATTTT; CDR3 protein: CSVDKSGTDTQYF
V gene: TRBV7-2; clone size: NA; D gene: TRBD1; J gene: TRBJ1-5; CDR3 DNA: TGTGCCAGCAGCCAGGGGGGCAGCAATCAGCCCCAGCATTTT; CDR3 protein: CASSQGGSNQPQHF
V gene: TRBV7-8; clone size: NA; D gene: NA; J gene: TRBJ2-5; CDR3 DNA: TGTGCCAGCAGCTTATCCTTGACCCAGTACTTC; CDR3 protein: CASSLSLTQYF
V gene: TRBV4-1; clone size: NA; D gene: TRBD1; J gene: TRBJ1-1; CDR3 DNA: TGCGCCAGCAGCCTCCAACAGGGGGCTCCGGGGGGTGAGGATGAAGCTTTCTTT; CDR3 protein: CASSLQQGAPGGEDEAFF
V gene: TRBV19; clone size: NA; D gene: NA; J gene: TRBJ1-4; CDR3 DNA: TGTGCCAGTAGTATGCGGCGGGGAGAAAAACTGTTTTTT; CDR3 protein: CASSMRRGEKLFF
V gene: TRBV7-8; clone size: NA; D gene: TRBD2; J gene: TRBJ2-7; CDR3 DNA: TGTGCCAGCAGCCCGAACCCGGGACTAGCGGGGGCAAGCTCCTACGAGCAGTACTTC; CDR3 protein: CASSPNPGLAGASSYEQYF
V gene: TRBV5-1; clone size: once; D gene: TRBD1; J gene: TRBJ2-2; CDR3 DNA: TGCGCCAGCACGTATGGGACAGGGAACACCGGGGAGCTGTTTTTT; CDR3 protein: CASTYGTGNTGELFF
V gene: TRBV18; clone size: NA; D gene: TRBD1; J gene: TRBJ1-1; CDR3 DNA: TGTGCCAGCTCAACTCAGGGGGCCGGGAACACTGAAGCTTTCTTT; CDR3 protein: CASSTQGAGNTEAFF
V gene: TRBV15; clone size: NA; D gene: NA; J gene: TRBJ1-6; CDR3 DNA: TGTGCCACCAGCAGGGGTGCAGGGGACCCTAATAATTCACCCCTCCACTTT; CDR3 protein: CATSRGAGDPNNSPLHF
V gene: TRBV2; clone size: NA; D gene: NA; J gene: TRBJ2-2; CDR3 DNA: TGTGCCAGCGGCTTGATTAACACCGGGGAGCTGTTTTTT; CDR3 protein: CASGLINTGELFF
V gene: TRBV9; clone size: NA; D gene: TRBD2; J gene: TRBJ2-3; CDR3 DNA: TGTGCCAGCAGCGCTAGCGGGGGGTCCGCAGATACGCAGTATTTT; CDR3 protein: CASSASGGSADTQYF
V gene: TRBV4-1; clone size: NA; D gene: NA; J gene: TRBJ2-3; CDR3 DNA: TGCGCCAGCAGACATTCCCGAGGGCTAGCACCCACAGATACGCAGTATTTT; CDR3 protein: CASRHSRGLAPTDTQYF
V gene: TRBV2; clone size: NA; D gene: NA; J gene: TRBJ2-7; CDR3 DNA: TGTGCCAGCCGGAGAGGAGACCTTTACGAGCAGTACTTC; CDR3 protein: CASRRGDLYEQYF
V gene: TRBV24-1; clone size: NA; D gene: NA; J gene: TRBJ2-7; CDR3 DNA: TGTGCCACCAGTGATTCCGGGACAAAATCCTACGAGCAGTACTTC; CDR3 protein: CATSDSGTKSYEQYF
V gene: TRBV2; clone size: NA; D gene: TRBD1; J gene: TRBJ1-5; CDR3 DNA: TGTGCCAGCAGTGGGGACAGCCATAGCAATCAGCCCCAGCATTTT; CDR3 protein: CASSGDSHSNQPQHF
V gene: TRBV5-1; clone size: once; D gene: NA; J gene: TRBJ2-5; CDR3 DNA: TGCGCCAGCAGCTTGGTTGAGTGGGGAGAAGAGACCCAGTACTTC; CDR3 protein: CASSLVEWGEETQYF
V gene: TRBV28; clone size: NA; D gene: NA; J gene: TRBJ1-5; CDR3 DNA: TGTGCCAGCAGTTTATCTATCGGTCAGCCCCAGCATTTT; CDR3 protein: CASSLSIGQPQHF
V gene: TRBV5-1; clone size: NA; D gene: NA; J gene: TRBJ2-5; CDR3 DNA: TGCGCCAGCCTCCCGGGTATGGGGCCGGTCGAGACCCAGTACTTC; CDR3 protein: CASLPGMGPVETQYF
V gene: TRBV2; clone size: few; D gene: NA; J gene: TRBJ2-2; CDR3 DNA: TGTGCCAGCAGGCTTGCGTCGAGGATGGTCACCGGGGAGCTGTTTTTT; CDR3 protein: CASRLASRMVTGELFF
V gene: TRBV11-2; clone size: NA; D gene: TRBD1; J gene: TRBJ2-1; CDR3 DNA: TGTGCCAGCAGCTTAGGGGGGACAGGGAATTACAATGAGCAGTTCTTC; CDR3 protein: CASSLGGTGNYNEQFF
V gene: TRBV24-1; clone size: once; D gene: TRBD2; J gene: TRBJ2-1; CDR3 DNA: TGTGCCACCAGTGATTACGGCCCGGGAGGGCGCAATGAGCAGTTCTTC; CDR3 protein: CATSDYGPGGRNEQFF
V gene: TRBV18; clone size: NA; D gene: NA; J gene: TRBJ2-2; CDR3 DNA: TGTGCCAGCTCACCGCTGGCGGTATTCGACACCGGGGAGCTGTTTTTT; CDR3 protein: CASSPLAVFDTGELFF
V gene: TRBV12-3/TRBV12-4; clone size: NA; D gene: NA; J gene: TRBJ2-3; CDR3 DNA: TGTGCCAGCAGTTTAGTCCACACAGATACGCAGTATTTT; CDR3 protein: CASSLVHTDTQYF
V gene: TRBV5-4; clone size: NA; D gene: TRBD1; J gene: TRBJ2-7; CDR3 DNA: TGTGCCAGCAGCTTTCAACCCTGGACAGGGAATGGGGAGCAGTACTTC; CDR3 protein: CASSFQPWTGNGEQYF
V gene: TRBV18; clone size: NA; D gene: TRBD1; J gene: TRBJ1-3; CDR3 DNA: TGTGCCAGCTCACCCAGACAGGGTACGGCCTCTGGAAACACCATATATTTT; CDR3 protein: CASSPRQGTASGNTIYF
V gene: TRBV28; clone size: few; D gene: NA; J gene: TRBJ1-1; CDR3 DNA: TGTGCCAGCAGTTTATGGTCGTCTATCGCCTCGAACACTGAAGCTTTCTTT; CDR3 protein: CASSLWSSIASNTEAFF